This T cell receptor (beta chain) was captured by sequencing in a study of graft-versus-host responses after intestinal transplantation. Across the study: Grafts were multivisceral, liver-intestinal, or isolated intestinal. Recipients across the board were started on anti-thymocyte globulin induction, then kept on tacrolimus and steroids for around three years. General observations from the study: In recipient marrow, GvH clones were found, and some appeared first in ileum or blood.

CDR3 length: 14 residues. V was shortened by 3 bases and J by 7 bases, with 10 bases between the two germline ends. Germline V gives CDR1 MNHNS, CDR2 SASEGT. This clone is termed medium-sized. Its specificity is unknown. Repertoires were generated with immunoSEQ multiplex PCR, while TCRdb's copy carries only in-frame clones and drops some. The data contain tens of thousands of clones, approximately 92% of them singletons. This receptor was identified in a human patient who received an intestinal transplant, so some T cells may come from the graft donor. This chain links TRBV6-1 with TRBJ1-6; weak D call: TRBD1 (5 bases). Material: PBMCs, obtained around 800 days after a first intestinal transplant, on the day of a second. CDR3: CASSDRGENSPLHF. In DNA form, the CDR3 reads TGTGCCAGCAGTGATCGGGGGGAGAATTCACCCCTCCACTTT.